This entry lists 20 T cell receptor beta chains sequenced from one sample in a study of T cells in Graves' hyperthyroidism and ophthalmopathy. Amplification yielded TCR beta CDR3 regions, with RNA transcripts as the source. HTBI primers were the set used in a first-round RT-PCR of the TCR CDR3. TCRdb processed the multiplex PCR reads anew with MiXCR; each CDR3 protein has one entry. Among 550,000 to 600,000 distinct CDR3 sequences, 46% were seen once, and the ten largest hold around 20%. The sample taken for sequencing was peripheral blood or thyroid tissue (not recorded which). These receptors originate from an adult woman with Graves' disease, either hyperthyroidism or ophthalmopathy (not recorded which).

This clonotype was seen at least ten times. The chain has TRBV20-1 and TRBJ2-7, with 8 bases aligning to TRBD2. V lost 6 bases to trimming and J lost 3 bases; unmatched junction nucleotides: 10. This CDR3 has 14 residues. In germline, CDR1 is DFQATT, CDR2 SNEGSKA (reference sequence). The CDR3 coding sequence is TGCAGTGCCGATACCGGGACTAGTCTCTACGAGCAGTACTTC. Translation gives CSADTGTSLYEQYF.

Comments on this clonotype: At one end, the junction sequence differs from germline, possibly due to a read error. The chain combines TRBV7-6 with TRBJ2-5; no clear D gene. Germline CDR1 reads SGHVS; CDR2 reads FNYEAQ. The CDR3 contains 9 residues. CDR3 in DNA: TGTGCCAGCAGCTTAGAACGGGCTTTC. Its translation: CASSLERAF. Full variable domain (rest looked up from reference TRBV7-6 and TRBJ2-5): GAGVSQSPRYKVTKRGQDVALRCDPISGHVSLYWYRQALGQGPEFLTYFNYEAQQDKSGLPNDRFSAERPEGSISTLTIQRTEQRDSAMYRCASSLERAFGPGTRLLVL.

The V call is TRBV6-1, the J call TRBJ2-5; possible D gene TRBD2, 5 bases. This CDR3 is 13 amino acids long. CDR1 is MNHNS and CDR2 is SASEGT in the germline V gene. Trimming shortened V by 7 bases and J by 4 bases, and 13 bases separated the two germline ends. The CDR3 bases are TGTGCCAGCACGGGGAGTGTCCGAGAGACCCAGTACTTC. Translating it yields CASTGSVRETQYF.

This clonotype was detected ten times or more. The chain couples TRBV9 to TRBJ2-7; 8 bases agree with TRBD2. V lost 0 bases to trimming and J lost 3 bases; unmatched junction nucleotides: 5. This CDR3 is built from 15 residues. CDR1 is SGDLS and CDR2 is YYNGEE in the germline V gene. DNA of the CDR3: TGTGCCAGCAGCGTAGACCCCAGCGGGAGCTACGAGCAGTACTTC. It translates to CASSVDPSGSYEQYF.

The V call is TRBV24-1, the J call TRBJ1-2, with D unclear. Trimming removed 5 bases from V and 5 bases from J, with 5 bases in between. Germline V gene data show CDR1 as KGHDR and CDR2 as SFDVKD. The length of the CDR3 is 11 residues. CDR3 in amino acids: CATSGGYGYTF. The DNA of the CDR3 is TGTGCCACCAGTGGAGGTTATGGCTACACCTTC.

V is TRBV7-8 and J is TRBJ2-5; D possibly matches TRBD1 or TRBD2 (8 bases each). Germline V gene lookup returns CDR1 SGHVS and CDR2 FQNEAQ. CDR3 length: 15 amino acids. V lost 5 bases and J lost 9, with 22 bases in between. The DNA of the CDR3 is TGTGCCAGCAGCAGTCGACACGGACAGGGACTAGCCCAGTACTTC. Protein sequence: CASSSRHGQGLAQYF.

This sequence joins TRBV11-2 and TRBJ1-5; D is perhaps TRBD1 (5 bases). This CDR3 comprises 12 residues. Germline lookup yields CDR1 SGHAT and CDR2 FQNNGV. V lost 5 bases and J 11 bases, leaving 13 bases between the germline ends. The CDR3, as DNA: TGTGCCAGCAGCCTAAGTCGGGGGGCCCAGCATTTT. It encodes CASSLSRGAQHF.

This clonotype was recorded many times. The rearrangement links TRBV7-9 to TRBJ1-4; tentative D call: TRBD1 (5 bases). V was pared by 6 bases and J by 6 bases, with 11 bases between. This CDR3 is built from 13 residues. Germline V lookup: CDR1 SEHNR, CDR2 FQNEAQ (reference sequence). The CDR3 bases are TGTGCCAGCAGGGGACGGACGGATGAAAAACTGTTTTTT. Translating gives CASRGRTDEKLFF.

This clonotype was seen repeatedly, ten times or more. The CDR3 DNA is TGTGCCAGCAGCTTGCGACGGGAAGAAAAACTGTTTTTT. It translates to CASSLRREEKLFF. V and J are TRBV5-5 and TRBJ1-4; D gene unclear. Deletions cut 1 base from V and 8 bases from J, with 9 bases between. The CDR3 contains 13 residues. Germline assignment: CDR1 SGHKS and CDR2 YYEKEE (reference sequence).

Of note for this clonotype: Without the conserved terminal phenylalanine or tryptophan, this CDR3 likely stems from a read error. Because the CDR3's place on the DNA is in doubt, the DNA is left out and the CDR3 is given as listed by TCRdb. The CDR3 loop is CASSQGARA. The rearrangement joins TRBV6-1 to TRBJ1-3; the D call TRBD1 from the table was never checked on the DNA. The CDR3 extends over 9 residues, inclusive of both ends. Germline loops: CDR1 MNHNS, CDR2 SASEGT.

This sequence joins TRBV7-9 and TRBJ1-1; possible D gene TRBD1, 6 bases. Trimming pared 5 bases from V and 13 bases from J, leaving 20 bases between. Per the germline V gene, CDR1 is SEHNR and CDR2 is FQNEAQ (reference sequence). The CDR3 is made up of 13 amino acids. The CDR3 coding sequence is TGTGCCAGCAGCCCACAGGGAGAGGACTCGGATTTCTTT. It codes for CASSPQGEDSDFF. The full variable domain, rest sourced from reference TRBV7-9 and TRBJ1-1, is DTGVSQNPRHKITKRGQNVTFRCDPISEHNRLYWYRQTLGQGPEFLTYFQNEAQLEKSRLLSDRFSAERPKGSFSTLEIQRTEQGDSAMYLCASSPQGEDSDFFGQGTRLTVV.

This clonotype was counted ten times or more. The chain has TRBV6-5 and TRBJ1-4; 7 nucleotides line up with TRBD1. Germline CDR1 and CDR2: MNHEY and SVGAGI. The CDR3 is 15 residues long. The ends lost 0 bases at V and 3 bases at J; junction bases unmatched: 1. CDR3 coding DNA: TGTGCCAGCAGTTACTCCGGGACAGCTAATGAAAAACTGTTTTTT. Protein product: CASSYSGTANEKLFF.

V usage is TRBV5-1 and J usage is TRBJ2-5, with a weak D call TRBD2 (5 bases). The germline gives CDR1 SGHRS, CDR2 YFSETQ. The ends were cut back, 0 bases at V and 9 bases at J, with 15 bases in the middle. The CDR3 runs 14 residues. CDR3 protein: CASSLASGDQPQYF. The CDR3 DNA is TGCGCCAGCAGCTTGGCTTCCGGGGATCAGCCCCAGTACTTC.

This clonotype came up many times. The chain recombines TRBV12-3 or TRBV12-4 with TRBJ1-2; D is ambiguous. The ends were cut back, 3 bases at V and 4 bases at J, with 15 bases in the middle. This CDR3 is built from 15 residues. The CDR3 DNA is TGTGCCAGCAGTTTTTTCACAATAAACTCCTATGGCTACACCTTC. Encoded protein: CASSFFTINSYGYTF.

This clonotype was detected many times. The V gene is TRBV29-1, the J gene TRBJ1-4; no firm D call. There are 9 residues in the CDR3. The germline CDR1 and CDR2 sequences are SQVTM and ANQGSEA. V was shortened by 6 bases and J by 7 bases, with 3 bases between the two germline ends. The CDR3 DNA is TGCAGCGTGAGTGAAAAACTGTTTTTT. Protein product: CSVSEKLFF.

This clonotype appeared many times. V gene TRBV4-1 combines with J gene TRBJ2-7; 12 nucleotides line up with TRBD2. Germline lookup yields CDR1 MGHRA and CDR2 YSYEKL. Trimming cost V 4 bases and J 5 bases; bases outside gene matches: 6. The CDR3 consists of 15 residues. The CDR3 loop reads CASSRLAGDPHEQYF. As DNA, the CDR3 is TGCGCCAGCAGCCGACTAGCGGGAGATCCCCACGAGCAGTACTTC.

This clonotype was recorded at least ten times. The chain recombines TRBV20-1 with TRBJ1-4; the D gene is possibly TRBD1 (5 bases). Trimming pared 5 bases from V and 2 bases from J, leaving 15 bases between. The CDR3 length is 15 residues. Germline V gene data show CDR1 as DFQATT and CDR2 as SNEGSKA (reference sequence). The CDR3 protein is CSAGADRGTNEKLFF. The CDR3 DNA is TGCAGTGCTGGAGCGGATCGGGGGACTAATGAAAAACTGTTTTTT.

This clonotype was observed many times. This sequence joins TRBV6-1 and TRBJ2-7, with a weak D call TRBD2 (6 bases). The CDR3 totals 14 residues. The germline V and J ends were trimmed by 8 bases and 1 base, with 15 bases remaining between them. CDR1 is MNHNS and CDR2 is SASEGT in the germline V gene. The DNA of the CDR3 is TGTGCCAGCTTAAACTTAGCGGTTTCCTACGAGCAGTACTTC. It yields the protein CASLNLAVSYEQYF.

This chain joins TRBV2 and TRBJ1-2, with D hard to call. The CDR3 is 14 residues long. Trimming shortened V by 3 bases and J by 6 bases, and 14 bases separated the two germline ends. CDR1 is SNHLY, CDR2 FYNNEI, per germline. The CDR3 nucleotides read TGTGCCAGCAGTGACGGCCGGGGTCTGGATGGCTACACCTTC. Translated: CASSDGRGLDGYTF.

This clonotype was picked up many times. This sequence joins TRBV20-1 and TRBJ2-7; 10 bases fit TRBD1. This CDR3 has 15 amino acids. V gave up 2 bases and J gave up 7 bases; unmatched junction bases: 11. The germline V gene encodes CDR1 DFQATT and CDR2 SNEGSKA (reference sequence). The CDR3 spells CSARQAGQGMWEQYF. CDR3 DNA sequence: TGCAGTGCTAGACAAGCGGGACAGGGGATGTGGGAGCAGTACTTC.